Below are 27 T cell receptor beta chains sequenced from a single sample in a study of T-cell reconstitution after alpha-beta-depleted transplantation in children. Preparation of the TCRbeta library involved a method that used unique molecular identifiers. One entry per CDR3 protein results from TCRdb running MiXCR on the PCR reads. Of about 400,000 distinct CDR3 sequences in the sample, over 20% were seen once. This sample comprised PBMCs from the stem cell graft donor, obtained from the stem cell graft. All receptors come from a human donor who donated a stem cell graft to a child with acute myeloid leukemia.

V and J are TRBV10-3 and TRBJ2-2; 10 bases map to TRBD1. This CDR3 comprises 15 residues. The V segment lost 3 bases and the J segment 7 bases; nucleotides outside the gene matches: 5. Germline V gene lookup returns CDR1 ENHRY and CDR2 SYGVKD. CDR3 nucleotides: TGTGCCATCAGTGATGGGACAGGGGACGGCGGGGAGCTGTTTTTT. Translation: CAISDGTGDGGELFF.

This clonotype was recorded at least ten times. This rearrangement joins TRBV29-1 to TRBJ2-3; 7 positions match TRBD2. Unmatched junction bases numbered 5, after V lost 6 bases and J lost 2 bases. CDR1 and CDR2 from the germline V gene are SQVTM and ANQGSEA. This CDR3 region has 13 residues. CDR3 loop: CSVRERDTDTQYF. DNA for the CDR3: TGCAGCGTACGAGAGCGGGACACAGATACGCAGTATTTT.

The gene calls are TRBV12-3 or TRBV12-4 and TRBJ1-3, with TRBD1 matching 8 bases. J gave up 8 bases and V 0 bases, and 9 bases lay outside the gene matches. The CDR3 is 16 residues long. The CDR3 bases are TGTGCCAGCAGTTTAGCGCAGGCAGGGGGCGCGGACACCATATATTTT. Its protein product is CASSLAQAGGADTIYF.

This chain joins TRBV24-1 and TRBJ2-1; D is unclear. The V gene's germline CDR1 is KGHDR and CDR2 SFDVKD. CDR3 length equals 11 residues. The V end was cut by 0 bases, the J end by 14 bases, with 7 bases between. The CDR3 region is CATSDLRKEFF. The CDR3 nucleotides read TGTGCCACCAGTGATTTGCGGAAGGAGTTCTTC.

This clonotype was seen ten or more times. This chain's CDR3 is CASSLKVTSSYNEQFF. The CDR3 bases are TGTGCCAGCAGCTTAAAGGTGACTAGCTCCTACAATGAGCAGTTCTTC. The chain links TRBV7-2 to TRBJ2-1; tentatively, D is TRBD2 (6 bases). The CDR3 loop spans 16 amino acids. In germline, CDR1 is SGHTA, CDR2 FQGNSA. Trimming pared 2 bases from V and 0 bases from J, leaving 11 bases between.

As to this clonotype: This sequence may be a read error, since a much larger clone differs from it by one base. The chain joins TRBV29-1 to TRBJ2-3; D possibly matches TRBD1 or TRBD2 (5 bases each). The CDR3 has 10 residues. Germline loops: CDR1 SQVTM, CDR2 ANQGSEA. The CDR3: CSAGGDTEYF. The CDR3 DNA sequence: TGCAGCGCTGGGGGAGATACGGAGTATTTT.

The J gene is TRBJ2-7, the V gene TRBV6-2 or TRBV6-3; D ambiguous. CDR3 length: 13 residues. CDR1 and CDR2 (germline): MNHEY, SVGEGT. V shed 5 bases and J shed 3 bases, with 11 bases lying between them. In DNA form, the CDR3 reads TGTGCCAGCAGTCAGGCGGTGGACTACGAGCAGTACTTC. The encoded protein is CASSQAVDYEQYF.

The sample holds a few counts of this clonotype. The rearrangement joins TRBV4-1 to TRBJ2-3, with D uncertain. Germline V gives CDR1 MGHRA, CDR2 YSYEKL. The CDR3 contains 16 residues. V was shortened by 1 base and J by 4 bases, with 15 bases between the two germline ends. CDR3 amino acids: CASSQGWAGLADTQYF. Written as DNA, the CDR3 is TGCGCCAGCAGCCAAGGCTGGGCAGGTCTGGCAGATACGCAGTATTTT.

This clonotype was observed a few times. The chain couples TRBV20-1 to TRBJ2-7, with D uncertain. V shed 4 bases and J shed 2 bases, with 12 bases lying between them. Germline lookup yields CDR1 DFQATT and CDR2 SNEGSKA (reference sequence). This CDR3 comprises 13 residues. The CDR3: CSAKAINAYEQYF. The CDR3, as DNA: TGCAGTGCTAAGGCAATTAACGCCTACGAGCAGTACTTC.

The genes are TRBV5-1 and TRBJ2-5; 8 nucleotides match TRBD2. The CDR3 totals 16 residues. Germline V gene sequence: CDR1 SGHRS, CDR2 YFSETQ. Germline trimming cut 0 bases from V and 1 base from J; bases unmatched to any gene: 5. The CDR3 DNA reads TGCGCCAGCAGCTTGGAAGGTAGCGGGGTCCAAGAGACCCAGTACTTC. It translates to CASSLEGSGVQETQYF.

Written as DNA, the CDR3 is TGTGCCATCAGAGGGACAGGGGGATTGCACGAGCAGTACTTC. Translation gives CAIRGTGGLHEQYF. The rearrangement uses TRBV10-3 and TRBJ2-7, with 11 bases matching TRBD1. CDR1 and CDR2 from the germline V gene are ENHRY and SYGVKD. The CDR3 totals 14 residues. V lost 6 bases, J lost 5 bases, and 6 bases stayed unmatched.

CDR3 loop: CASRPWGDRGSYNEQFF. DNA of the CDR3: TGTGCCAGCAGACCATGGGGGGACAGGGGCTCCTACAATGAGCAGTTCTTC. This rearrangement joins TRBV28 to TRBJ2-1, with 10 positions matching TRBD1. This CDR3 is built from 17 residues. Per the germline V gene, CDR1 is MDHEN and CDR2 is SYDVKM. Trimming cost V 6 bases and J 0 bases; bases outside gene matches: 8.

This clonotype was found a few times. The CDR3 region is CASTTLAGGPSEQYF. CDR3 in DNA: TGTGCCAGCACCACCCTAGCGGGAGGGCCCTCCGAGCAGTACTTC. J is TRBJ2-7 and V is TRBV11-2; 12 bases are shared with TRBD2. With 7 bases clipped from V and 6 bases from J, the junction kept 10 bases outside the gene matches. Germline V CDR1 and CDR2: SGHAT, FQNNGV. The CDR3 runs to 15 residues. Filled out from reference TRBV11-2 and TRBJ2-7, the complete variable domain reads EAGVAQSPRYKIIEKRQSVAFWCNPISGHATLYWYQQILGQGPKLLIQFQNNGVVDDSQLPKDRFSAERLKGVDSTLKIQPAKLEDSAVYLCASTTLAGGPSEQYFGPGTRLTVT.

The J gene is TRBJ2-1, the V gene TRBV6-2 or TRBV6-3; D gene ambiguous. The CDR3 covers 10 residues. The V end was cut by 4 bases, the J end by 9 bases, with 4 bases between. Per germline, CDR1 MNHEY and CDR2 SVGEGT. The DNA of the CDR3 is TGTGCCAGCAGTTCGGGTGAGCAGTTCTTC. This translates into CASSSGEQFF.

The chain combines TRBV20-1 with TRBJ2-1, with D uncertain. Germline-derived CDR1 and CDR2 are DFQATT and SNEGSKA (reference sequence). The CDR3 consists of 11 residues. Trimming removed 3 bases from V and 11 bases from J, with 11 bases in between. The CDR3 DNA reads TGCAGTGCTAGGGTGGAGCTCAAGCAGTTCTTC. Protein sequence: CSARVELKQFF.

This chain links TRBV28 with TRBJ2-7; TRBD1 matches 8 bases. V shed 4 bases, J shed 3 bases, and the junction held 5 bases outside the gene matches. Germline V gives CDR1 MDHEN, CDR2 SYDVKM. The CDR3 loop spans 14 amino acids. The CDR3 DNA reads as TGTGCCAGCAGTTCCCCGGACAGGGTCTACGAGCAGTACTTC. Its protein is CASSSPDRVYEQYF.

The table lists this clonotype with many counts. The V gene is TRBV12-3 or TRBV12-4, the J gene TRBJ2-6; TRBD1 is a possible D gene (6 bases). The CDR3 covers 15 residues. V lost 5 bases, J lost 0 bases, and 8 bases lay in between. The CDR3 spells CASSPTGSGANVLTF. CDR3 bases: TGTGCCAGCAGTCCGACAGGCTCTGGGGCCAACGTCCTGACTTTC.

This CDR3 reads CATSDLAGGSTGELFF. CDR3 coding DNA: TGTGCCACCAGTGATCTGGCGGGAGGAAGCACCGGGGAGCTGTTTTTT. The V call is TRBV24-1, the J call TRBJ2-2, with 8 bases matching TRBD2. Trimming took 3 bases from V and 4 from J; bases not matched to a gene: 6. Germline V gene data show CDR1 as KGHDR and CDR2 as SFDVKD. The CDR3 totals 16 residues.

This clonotype was detected only a few times. The rearrangement joins TRBV20-1 to TRBJ2-3; D is uncertain. V was clipped by 5 bases and J by 4 bases, with 10 bases between them. This CDR3 is 12 amino acids long. Germline CDR1 DFQATT, CDR2 SNEGSKA (reference sequence). Here the CDR3 DNA reads TGCAGTGCTGATCGGAGATCAGATACGCAGTATTTT. Translation gives CSADRRSDTQYF.

V is TRBV12-3 or TRBV12-4 and J is TRBJ1-3, with D perhaps matching TRBD1 (6 bases). The germline V and J ends were trimmed by 11 bases and 3 bases, with 14 bases remaining between them. This CDR3 is 13 amino acids long. The CDR3 DNA sequence: TGTGCCGGAGCAGGGGACTATGGAAACACCATATATTTT. Translating gives CAGAGDYGNTIYF.

This clonotype has at least ten counts. The chain recombines TRBV20-1 with TRBJ2-7, with TRBD1 as a possible D gene (5 bases). Germline-derived CDR1 and CDR2 are DFQATT and SNEGSKA (reference sequence). The V and J ends lost 0 bases and 5 bases respectively, with 8 bases between them. This CDR3 is 12 amino acids long. The CDR3 DNA reads TGCAGTGCTAGAGATCAGGGTAACGAGCAGTACTTC. This translates into CSARDQGNEQYF.

This clonotype has at least ten counts. The chain combines TRBV12-3 or TRBV12-4 with TRBJ2-1; 8 bases fit TRBD2. V lost 2 bases to trimming and J lost 0 bases; unmatched junction nucleotides: 3. This CDR3 is 16 amino acids long. The CDR3 coding sequence is TGTGCCAGCAGTTTAAGGCTAGCGGGCTCCTACAATGAGCAGTTCTTC. The encoded protein is CASSLRLAGSYNEQFF.

J is TRBJ1-1 and V is TRBV5-1; D perhaps matches TRBD1 (6 bases). This CDR3 is built from 16 residues. V shed 2 bases and J shed 0 bases, with 14 bases lying between them. Germline V gene data show CDR1 as SGHRS and CDR2 as YFSETQ. CDR3 nucleotides: TGCGCCAGCAGCTTTGGGACACAGAGCCTGAACACTGAAGCTTTCTTT. Translated, it gives CASSFGTQSLNTEAFF.

The sample holds one count of this clonotype. The rearrangement uses TRBV10-3 and TRBJ2-3; 8 bases are shared with TRBD1. CDR1 and CDR2 (germline): ENHRY, SYGVKD. The junction had 6 bases not matched to a gene; V was cut back by 6 bases and J by 1 base. This CDR3 comprises 15 residues. CDR3 nucleotides: TGTGCCATCAGAGGAGGACAGGGCGGCACAGATACGCAGTATTTT. It translates to CAIRGGQGGTDTQYF.

The chain joins TRBV20-1 to TRBJ2-2; 7 nucleotides match TRBD2. In germline, CDR1 is DFQATT, CDR2 SNEGSKA (reference sequence). V shed 0 bases, J shed 0 bases, and the junction held 7 bases outside the gene matches. This CDR3 region has 17 residues. The DNA for the CDR3 is TGCAGTGCTAGAGATCCTAGCGGCAGATCGAACACCGGGGAGCTGTTTTTT. Encoded protein: CSARDPSGRSNTGELFF.

The sample holds a few counts of this clonotype. The V gene is TRBV11-2, the J gene TRBJ2-1; 11 bases are a match to TRBD2. The CDR3 is made up of 17 amino acids. Losses at the gene ends were 0 bases for V and 8 bases for J; bases not matched to a gene: 9. Germline V gives CDR1 SGHAT, CDR2 FQNNGV. The CDR3 sequence is CASSLEGLAGGGYEQFF. As DNA, the CDR3 is TGTGCCAGCAGCTTAGAGGGGCTAGCGGGAGGAGGTTATGAGCAGTTCTTC.

This clonotype was found many times. This sequence joins TRBV5-1 and TRBJ2-7; D is ambiguous. Germline V gene sequence: CDR1 SGHRS, CDR2 YFSETQ. The CDR3 totals 13 residues. Trimming pared 0 bases from V and 4 bases from J, leaving 8 bases between. CDR3 amino acids: CASSLDFKYEQYF. The DNA for the CDR3 is TGCGCCAGCAGCTTGGACTTCAAGTACGAGCAGTACTTC.